Shown below are 5 T cell receptor beta chains from a single sample sequenced in a study of long-term antiretroviral therapy in people with HIV. Survey-level resolution applied to immunoSEQ assay v3.0. Measured with immunoSEQ multiplex PCR; TCRdb has only the in-frame clones, and not every one. The data show fewer than 20,000 clones, over 70% seen once. Here the sequenced sample was unsorted PBMCs, taken 0.3 years before starting antiretroviral therapy. These receptors came from a man aged 50-59 years with HIV.

This clone has just one count. The chain couples TRBV6-4 to TRBJ2-1; 13 positions agree with TRBD2. The CDR3 spans 14 residues. The V segment lost 3 bases and the J segment 9 bases; nucleotides outside the gene matches: 2. Germline V gives CDR1 MRHNA, CDR2 SNTAGT. DNA for the CDR3: TGTGCCAGCAGTGAAACTAGCGGGAGGGCTGAGCAGTTCTTC. Translated: CASSETSGRAEQFF.

V is TRBV4-1 and J is TRBJ1-4; D call uncertain. Deletions cut 4 bases from V and 8 bases from J, with 14 bases between. The germline gives CDR1 MGHRA, CDR2 YSYEKL. The CDR3 sequence is 14 residues long. The CDR3 protein is CASSPSSTNEKLFF. CDR3 DNA sequence: TGCGCCAGCAGCCCCTCGTCGACGAACGAAAAACTGTTTTTT.

The V and J genes are TRBV29-1 and TRBJ1-2; the match to TRBD1 covers 7 bases. The J segment lost 8 bases and the V segment lost 5 bases, leaving 14 bases of the junction unmatched. The CDR3 contains 14 residues. Looked up from germline, CDR1 is SQVTM and CDR2 is ANQGSEA. The CDR3 region is CSVPGTESFGGYTF. CDR3 DNA: TGCAGCGTTCCCGGGACAGAAAGTTTCGGGGGCTACACCTTC. The variable domain in full, completed from reference TRBV29-1 and TRBJ1-2, reads SAVISQKPSRDICQRGTSLTIQCQVDSQVTMMFWYRQQPGQSLTLIATANQGSEATYESGFVIDKFPISRPNLTFSTLTVSNMSPEDSSIYLCSVPGTESFGGYTFGSGTRLTVV.

V gene TRBV18 combines with J gene TRBJ2-2; the D gene is possibly TRBD2 (6 bases). Germline CDR1 and CDR2: KGHSH and LQKENI. V was shortened by 3 bases and J by 6 bases, with 11 bases between the two germline ends. This CDR3 is 14 amino acids long. The CDR3 DNA reads as TGTGCCAGCTCACCTGGAGGGTCCCCCGGGGAGCTGTTTTTT. Its translation is CASSPGGSPGELFF.

This chain links TRBV28 with TRBJ1-5; no clear D gene. The CDR3 consists of 21 residues. Germline CDR1 and CDR2: MDHEN and SYDVKM. V lost 3 bases, J lost 0 bases, and 27 bases lay in between. Here the CDR3 reads CASSFSGQRRRLIYSNQPQHF. CDR3 bases: TGTGCCAGCAGTTTCTCAGGTCAGAGGCGCCGACTGATATATAGCAATCAGCCCCAGCATTTT. The full variable domain, with the rest looked up from reference TRBV28 and TRBJ1-5, is DVKVTQSSRYLVKRTGEKVFLECVQDMDHENMFWYRQDPGLGLRLIYFSYDVKMKEKGDIPEGYSVSREKKERFSLILESASTNQTSMYLCASSFSGQRRRLIYSNQPQHFGDGTRLSIL.